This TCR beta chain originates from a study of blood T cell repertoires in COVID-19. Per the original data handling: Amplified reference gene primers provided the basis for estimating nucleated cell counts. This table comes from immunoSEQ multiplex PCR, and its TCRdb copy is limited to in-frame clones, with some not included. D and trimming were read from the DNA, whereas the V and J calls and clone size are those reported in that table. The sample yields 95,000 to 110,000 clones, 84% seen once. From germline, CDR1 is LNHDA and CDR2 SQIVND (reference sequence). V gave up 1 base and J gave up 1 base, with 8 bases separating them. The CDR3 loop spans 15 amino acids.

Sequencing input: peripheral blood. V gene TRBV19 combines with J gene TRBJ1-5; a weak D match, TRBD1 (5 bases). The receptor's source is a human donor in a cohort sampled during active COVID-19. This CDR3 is CASSIVAGSNQPQHF. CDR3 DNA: TGTGCCAGTAGTATAGTTGCAGGGAGCAATCAGCCCCAGCATTTT.